This T cell receptor (beta chain) appears in the sequencing data of a study of blood T cell repertoires in COVID-19. Background on the study: Italy, Spain and the United States were the sources of the convalescent and acute COVID-19 samples. PBMCs, B-cell-depleted T cells, or T cells provided the cDNA or gDNA that made up the material.

V was clipped by 0 bases and J by 3 bases, with 9 bases between them. Germline CDR1 is SGHRS and CDR2 is YFSETQ. The CDR3 contains 14 residues. This clone was detected only once. The Seattle patients joined while their infection was active and were tracked longitudinally afterward. Authors' processing steps: For nucleated cells, counts were estimated from reference gene primer amplification. The assay was immunoSEQ multiplex PCR, and TCRdb's table has in-frame clones only and misses some. V, J and clone size are those of that table, while D and trimming were read from the DNA. The sample has hundreds of thousands of clones, around 88% seen once.

The specimen sequenced was peripheral blood. This clonotype originated in a woman in her forties or fifties with COVID-19, enrolled during active disease. This chain links TRBV5-1 with TRBJ2-5; D is perhaps TRBD2 (6 bases). The CDR3: CASSLGGGEETQYF. The CDR3 DNA reads TGCGCCAGCAGCTTGGGTGGCGGGGAAGAGACCCAGTACTTC.